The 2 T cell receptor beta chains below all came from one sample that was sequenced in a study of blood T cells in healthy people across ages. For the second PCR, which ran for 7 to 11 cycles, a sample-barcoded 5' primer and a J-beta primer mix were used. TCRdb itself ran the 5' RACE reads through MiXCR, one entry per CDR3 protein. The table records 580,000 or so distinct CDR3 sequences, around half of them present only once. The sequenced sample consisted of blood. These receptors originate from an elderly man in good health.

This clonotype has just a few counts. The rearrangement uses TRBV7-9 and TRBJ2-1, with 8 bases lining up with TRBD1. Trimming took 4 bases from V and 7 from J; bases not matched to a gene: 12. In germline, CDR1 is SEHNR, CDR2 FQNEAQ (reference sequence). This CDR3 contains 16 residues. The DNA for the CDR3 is TGTGCCAGCAGCTCCCGTCGGGGACAGGCACTAAATGAGCAGTTCTTC. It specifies CASSSRRGQALNEQFF. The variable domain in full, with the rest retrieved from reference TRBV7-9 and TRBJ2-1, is DTGVSQNPRHKITKRGQNVTFRCDPISEHNRLYWYRQTLGQGPEFLTYFQNEAQLEKSRLLSDRFSAERPKGSFSTLEIQRTEQGDSAMYLCASSSRRGQALNEQFFGPGTRLTVL.

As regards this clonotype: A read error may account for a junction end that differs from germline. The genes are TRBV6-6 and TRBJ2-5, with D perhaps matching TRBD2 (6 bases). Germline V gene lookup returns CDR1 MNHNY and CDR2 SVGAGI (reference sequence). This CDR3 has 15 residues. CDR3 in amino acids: CASSYGDSPRETRYF. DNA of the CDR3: TGTGCCAGCAGTTACGGAGACAGTCCCCGGGAGACCCGGTACTTC.